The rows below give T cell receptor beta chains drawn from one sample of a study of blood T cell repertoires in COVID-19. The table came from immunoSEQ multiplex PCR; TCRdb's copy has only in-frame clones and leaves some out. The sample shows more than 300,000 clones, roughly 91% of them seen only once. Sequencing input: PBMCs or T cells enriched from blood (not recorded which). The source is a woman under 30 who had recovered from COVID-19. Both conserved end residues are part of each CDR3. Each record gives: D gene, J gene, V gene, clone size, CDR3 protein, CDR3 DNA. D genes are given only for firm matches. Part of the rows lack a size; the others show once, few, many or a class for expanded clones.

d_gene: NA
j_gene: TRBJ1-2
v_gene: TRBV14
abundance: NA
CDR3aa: CASSQGQGSHYGYTF
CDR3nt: TGTGCCAGCAGCCAAGGGCAGGGAAGTCACTATGGCTACACCTTC

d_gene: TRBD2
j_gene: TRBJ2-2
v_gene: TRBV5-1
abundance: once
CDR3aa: CASSLVGTSGTGELFF
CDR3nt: TGCGCCAGCAGCTTGGTGGGGACTAGCGGCACCGGGGAGCTGTTTTTT

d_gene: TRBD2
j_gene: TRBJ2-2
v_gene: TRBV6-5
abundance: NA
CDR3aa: CASIGLAGTGELFF
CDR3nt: TGTGCCAGCATAGGACTAGCGGGCACCGGGGAGCTGTTTTTT

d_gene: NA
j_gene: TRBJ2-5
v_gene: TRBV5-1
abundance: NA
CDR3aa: CASSSPEEGPPGETQYF
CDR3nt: TGCGCCAGCAGCTCGCCTGAAGAAGGGCCGCCAGGGGAGACCCAGTACTTC

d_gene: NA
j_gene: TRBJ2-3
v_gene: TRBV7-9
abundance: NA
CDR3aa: CASSPRLDTDTQYF
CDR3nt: TGTGCCAGCAGCCCAAGACTAGACACAGATACGCAGTATTTT

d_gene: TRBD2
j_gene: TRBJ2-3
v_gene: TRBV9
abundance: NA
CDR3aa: CASSVGLAGGPYTDTQYF
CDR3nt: TGTGCCAGCAGCGTGGGACTAGCGGGGGGCCCTTACACAGATACGCAGTATTTT

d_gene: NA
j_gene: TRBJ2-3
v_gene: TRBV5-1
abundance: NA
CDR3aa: CASSLGQHTDTQYF
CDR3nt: TGCGCCAGCAGCCTAGGACAGCACACAGATACGCAGTATTTT

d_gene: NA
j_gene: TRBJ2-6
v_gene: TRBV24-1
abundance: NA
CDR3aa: CATKPWPQFSGANVLTF
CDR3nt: TGTGCCACCAAACCATGGCCCCAGTTCTCTGGGGCCAACGTCCTGACTTTC

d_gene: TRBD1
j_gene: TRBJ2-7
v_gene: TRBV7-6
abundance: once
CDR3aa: CASSLRTGTDYEQYF
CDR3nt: TGTGCCAGCAGCTTGCGAACCGGGACAGACTACGAGCAGTACTTC

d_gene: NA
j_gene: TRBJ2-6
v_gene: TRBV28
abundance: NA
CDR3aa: CASRFYSGAGANVLTF
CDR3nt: TGTGCCAGCAGGTTTTACTCGGGGGCTGGGGCCAACGTCCTGACTTTC

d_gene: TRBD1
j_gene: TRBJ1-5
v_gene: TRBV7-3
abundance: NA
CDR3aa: CASSLTGSSNQPQHF
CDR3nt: TGTGCCAGCAGCTTGACAGGGTCTAGCAATCAGCCCCAGCATTTT

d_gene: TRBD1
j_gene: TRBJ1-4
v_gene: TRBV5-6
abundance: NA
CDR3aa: CASRTTGTTNEKLFF
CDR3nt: TGTGCCAGCAGGACGACAGGGACTACTAATGAAAAACTGTTTTTT

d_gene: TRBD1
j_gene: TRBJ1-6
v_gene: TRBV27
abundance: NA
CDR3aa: CASSPRDRNDSPLHF
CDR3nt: TGTGCCAGCAGTCCCCGGGACAGGAACGATTCACCCCTCCACTTT

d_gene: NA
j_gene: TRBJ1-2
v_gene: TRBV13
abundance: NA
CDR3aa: CASSLGQGAHTF
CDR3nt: TGTGCCAGCAGCTTAGGACAGGGCGCTCACACCTTC

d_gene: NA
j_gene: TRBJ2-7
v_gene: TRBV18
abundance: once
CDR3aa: CASSPLPPQIGNEQYF
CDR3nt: TGTGCCAGCTCACCACTTCCGCCCCAAATCGGGAACGAGCAGTACTTC

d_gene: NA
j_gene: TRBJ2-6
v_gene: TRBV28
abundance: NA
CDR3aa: CASSSVRKSGANVLTF
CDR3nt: TGTGCCAGCAGTTCCGTGAGGAAGTCTGGGGCCAACGTCCTGACTTTC

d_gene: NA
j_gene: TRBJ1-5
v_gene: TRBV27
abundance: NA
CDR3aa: CASSLWSGQPQHF
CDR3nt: TGTGCCAGCAGTTTATGGTCGGGACAGCCCCAGCATTTT

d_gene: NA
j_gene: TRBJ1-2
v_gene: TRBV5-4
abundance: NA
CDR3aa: CASSPDGGNYGYTF
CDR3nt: TGTGCCAGCAGTCCAGACGGGGGAAACTATGGCTACACCTTC

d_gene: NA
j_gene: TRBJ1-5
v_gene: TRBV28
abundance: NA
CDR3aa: CASSLRSKAGNQPQHF
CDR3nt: TGTGCCAGCAGCCTGAGAAGCAAAGCGGGGAATCAGCCCCAGCATTTT

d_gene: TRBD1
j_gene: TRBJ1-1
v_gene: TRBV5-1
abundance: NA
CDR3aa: CASSTPRTGPNEAFF
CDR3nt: TGCGCCAGCAGCACCCCGCGGACAGGGCCTAATGAAGCTTTCTTT

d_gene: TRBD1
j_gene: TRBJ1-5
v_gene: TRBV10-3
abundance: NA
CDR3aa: CAISGTGANQPQHF
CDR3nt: TGTGCCATCAGTGGGACAGGGGCGAATCAGCCCCAGCATTTT

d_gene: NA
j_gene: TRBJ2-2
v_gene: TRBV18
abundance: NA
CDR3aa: CASSPERTLNTGELFF
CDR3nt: TGTGCCAGCTCACCAGAAAGGACTCTTAACACCGGGGAGCTGTTTTTT

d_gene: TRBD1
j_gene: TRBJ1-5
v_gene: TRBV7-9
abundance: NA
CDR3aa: CASSSGQGAGPQHF
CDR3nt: TGTGCCAGCAGCTCCGGACAGGGAGCAGGGCCCCAGCATTTT

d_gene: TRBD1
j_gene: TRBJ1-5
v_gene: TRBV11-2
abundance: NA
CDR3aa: CASSPPHPGQCFSNQPQHF
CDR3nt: TGTGCCAGCAGCCCGCCTCACCCGGGACAGTGTTTTAGCAATCAGCCCCAGCATTTT

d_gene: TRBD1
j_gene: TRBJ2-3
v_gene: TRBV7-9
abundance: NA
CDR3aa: CASSSDRGHTDTQYF
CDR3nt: TGTGCCAGCAGCTCGGACAGGGGGCACACAGATACGCAGTATTTT

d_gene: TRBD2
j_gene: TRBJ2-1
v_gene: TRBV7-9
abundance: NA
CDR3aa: CASSLATGGPNEQFF
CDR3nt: TGTGCCAGCAGCTTAGCAACGGGGGGGCCTAATGAGCAGTTCTTC

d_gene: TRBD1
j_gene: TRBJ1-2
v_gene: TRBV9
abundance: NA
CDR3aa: CASSSWPGQGADGYTF
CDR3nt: TGTGCCAGCAGCTCTTGGCCGGGACAGGGGGCGGATGGCTACACCTTC

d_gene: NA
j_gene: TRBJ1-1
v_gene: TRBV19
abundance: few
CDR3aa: CASSTYREMNTEAFF
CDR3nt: TGTGCCAGTAGTACCTACAGGGAAATGAACACTGAAGCTTTCTTT

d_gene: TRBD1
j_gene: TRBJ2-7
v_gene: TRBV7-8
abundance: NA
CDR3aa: CASEGASSYEQYF
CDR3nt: TGTGCCAGCGAGGGGGCGTCCTCCTACGAGCAGTACTTC

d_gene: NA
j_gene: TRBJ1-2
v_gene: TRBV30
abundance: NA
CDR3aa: CAWSGRTLSYGYTF
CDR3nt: TGTGCCTGGAGCGGAAGGACACTCTCCTATGGCTACACCTTC

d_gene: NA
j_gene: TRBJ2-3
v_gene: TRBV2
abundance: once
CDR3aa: CASSEVGGSTDTQYF
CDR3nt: TGTGCCAGCAGTGAAGTTGGCGGTAGCACAGATACGCAGTATTTT

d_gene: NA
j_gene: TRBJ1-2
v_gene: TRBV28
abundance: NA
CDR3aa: CASGKNAGISGYTF
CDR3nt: TGTGCCAGCGGAAAGAACGCAGGGATAAGTGGCTACACCTTC

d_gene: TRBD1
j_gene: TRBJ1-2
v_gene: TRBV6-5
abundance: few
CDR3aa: CASSYSTGMDGYTF
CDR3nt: TGTGCCAGCAGTTACTCGACAGGGATGGATGGCTACACCTTC

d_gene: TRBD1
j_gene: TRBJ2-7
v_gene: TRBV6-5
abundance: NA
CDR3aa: CASSYSGTVAGEQYF
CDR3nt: TGTGCCAGCAGTTACTCAGGGACAGTGGCAGGGGAGCAGTACTTC

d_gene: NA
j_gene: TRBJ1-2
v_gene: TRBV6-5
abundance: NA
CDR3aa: CASSYPWEGGYGYTF
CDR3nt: TGTGCCAGCAGTTACCCATGGGAGGGGGGTTATGGCTACACCTTC

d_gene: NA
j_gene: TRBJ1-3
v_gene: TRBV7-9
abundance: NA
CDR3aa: CASSPTADTTGNTIYF
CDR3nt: TGTGCCAGCAGCCCCACGGCCGACACAACTGGAAACACCATATATTTT

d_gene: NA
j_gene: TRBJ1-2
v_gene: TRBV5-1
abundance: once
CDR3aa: CASSLVASYGYTF
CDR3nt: TGCGCCAGCAGCTTGGTGGCCTCCTATGGCTACACCTTC

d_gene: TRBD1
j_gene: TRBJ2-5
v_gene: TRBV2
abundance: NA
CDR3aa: CASSADRGIDETQYF
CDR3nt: TGTGCCAGCAGTGCGGACAGGGGGATTGATGAGACCCAGTACTTC

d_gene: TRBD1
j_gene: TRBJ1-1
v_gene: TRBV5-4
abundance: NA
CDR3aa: CASSLAGQPSTEAFF
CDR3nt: TGTGCCAGCAGCTTGGCGGGACAGCCGAGCACTGAAGCTTTCTTT

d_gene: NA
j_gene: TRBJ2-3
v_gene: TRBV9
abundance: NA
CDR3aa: CASSVDGQSTSTDTQYF
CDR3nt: TGTGCCAGCAGCGTAGATGGACAGAGTACTAGCACAGATACGCAGTATTTT

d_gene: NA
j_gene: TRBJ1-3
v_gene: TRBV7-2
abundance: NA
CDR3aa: CASSLAPASSGNTIYF
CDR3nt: TGTGCCAGCAGCTTAGCCCCTGCCAGCTCTGGAAACACCATATATTTT

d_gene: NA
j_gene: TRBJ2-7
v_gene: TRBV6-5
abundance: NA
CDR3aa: CASSYEEYEQYF
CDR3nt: TGTGCCAGCAGTTACGAGGAGTACGAGCAGTACTTC

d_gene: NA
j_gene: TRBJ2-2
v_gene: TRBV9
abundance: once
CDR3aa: CASSVPPNTGELFF
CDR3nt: TGTGCCAGCAGCGTTCCCCCTAACACCGGGGAGCTGTTTTTT

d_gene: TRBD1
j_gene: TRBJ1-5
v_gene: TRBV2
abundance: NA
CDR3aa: CASSTGTDRLNQPQHF
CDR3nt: TGTGCCAGCAGTACCGGGACAGACAGACTAAATCAGCCCCAGCATTTT

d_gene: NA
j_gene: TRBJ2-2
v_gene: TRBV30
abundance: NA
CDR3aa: CAWSRRTGELFF
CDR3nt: TGTGCCTGGAGCCGGCGGACCGGGGAGCTGTTTTTT

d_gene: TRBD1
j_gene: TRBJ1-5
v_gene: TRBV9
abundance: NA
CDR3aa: CASSVEGQYNQPQHF
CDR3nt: TGTGCCAGCAGCGTAGAGGGACAGTACAATCAGCCCCAGCATTTT

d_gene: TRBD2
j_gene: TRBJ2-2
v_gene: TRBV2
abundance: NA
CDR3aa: CASTSSGGYTGELFF
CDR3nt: TGTGCCAGCACGTCTAGCGGGGGTTACACCGGGGAGCTGTTTTTT

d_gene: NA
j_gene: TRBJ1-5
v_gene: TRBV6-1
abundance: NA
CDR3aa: CASSEVTANQPQHF
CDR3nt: TGTGCCAGCAGTGAAGTCACAGCCAATCAGCCCCAGCATTTT

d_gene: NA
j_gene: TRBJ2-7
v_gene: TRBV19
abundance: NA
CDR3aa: CASSMVLAGPYEQYF
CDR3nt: TGTGCCAGTAGTATGGTACTAGCAGGGCCCTACGAGCAGTACTTC

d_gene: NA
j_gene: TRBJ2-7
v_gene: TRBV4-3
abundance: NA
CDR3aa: CASSQDRDGGYWQYF
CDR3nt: TGCGCCAGCAGCCAAGACCGGGACGGAGGGTACTGGCAGTACTTC

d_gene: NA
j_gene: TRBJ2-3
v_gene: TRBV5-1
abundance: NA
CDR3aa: CASSEQGYSTDTQYF
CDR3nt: TGCGCCAGCAGCGAACAGGGCTATAGCACAGATACGCAGTATTTT

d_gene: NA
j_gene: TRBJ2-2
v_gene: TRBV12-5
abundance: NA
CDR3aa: CASGLVRSFPGNAGELFF
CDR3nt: TGTGCTAGTGGTTTGGTACGGTCCTTCCCGGGGAACGCCGGGGAGCTGTTTTTT

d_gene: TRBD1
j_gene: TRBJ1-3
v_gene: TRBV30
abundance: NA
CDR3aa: CAWSVTGEAIYF
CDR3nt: TGTGCCTGGAGTGTAACAGGGGAGGCCATATATTTT

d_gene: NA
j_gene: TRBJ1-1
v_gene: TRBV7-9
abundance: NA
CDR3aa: CASSLPPYVEGAFF
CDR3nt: TGTGCCAGCAGCTTACCACCGTACGTGGAGGGAGCTTTCTTT

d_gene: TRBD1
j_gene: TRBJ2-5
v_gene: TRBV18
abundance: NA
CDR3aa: CASSLRGNQETQYF
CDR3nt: TGTGCCAGCTCACTCAGGGGGAACCAAGAGACCCAGTACTTC

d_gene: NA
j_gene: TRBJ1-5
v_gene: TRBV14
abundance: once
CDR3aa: CASSPLGRGQNQDQPQHF
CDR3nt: TGTGCCAGCAGCCCTTTAGGCAGGGGCCAAAACCAAGATCAGCCCCAGCATTTT

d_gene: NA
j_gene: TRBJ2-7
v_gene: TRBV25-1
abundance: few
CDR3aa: CASSVSTGHLYYEQYF
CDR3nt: TGTGCCAGCAGTGTATCCACGGGACACCTGTACTACGAGCAGTACTTC

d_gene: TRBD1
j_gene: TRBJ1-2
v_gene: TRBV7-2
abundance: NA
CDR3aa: CASSFTSPWTGNYGYTF
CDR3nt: TGTGCCAGCAGCTTTACATCTCCTTGGACAGGAAACTATGGCTACACCTTC

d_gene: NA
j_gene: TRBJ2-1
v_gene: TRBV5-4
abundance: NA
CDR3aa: CASSLDNNEQFF
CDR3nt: TGTGCCAGCAGCTTGGACAACAATGAGCAGTTCTTC